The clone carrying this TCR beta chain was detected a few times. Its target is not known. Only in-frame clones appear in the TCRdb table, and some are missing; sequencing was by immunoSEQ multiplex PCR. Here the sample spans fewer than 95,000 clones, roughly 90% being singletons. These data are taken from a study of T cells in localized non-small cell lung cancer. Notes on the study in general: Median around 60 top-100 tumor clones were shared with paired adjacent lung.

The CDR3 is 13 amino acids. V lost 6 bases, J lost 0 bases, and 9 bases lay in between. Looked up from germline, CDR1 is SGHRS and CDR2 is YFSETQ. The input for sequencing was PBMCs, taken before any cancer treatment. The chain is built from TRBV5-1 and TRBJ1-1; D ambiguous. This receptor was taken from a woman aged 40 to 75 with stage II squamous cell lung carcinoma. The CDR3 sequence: CASKENMNTEAFF. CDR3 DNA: TGCGCCAGCAAGGAAAACATGAACACTGAAGCTTTCTTT. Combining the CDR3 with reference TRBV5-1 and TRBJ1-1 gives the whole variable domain KAGVTQTPRYLIKTRGQQVTLSCSPISGHRSVSWYQQTPGQGLQFLFEYFSETQRNKGNFPGRFSGRQFSNSRSEMNVSTLELGDSALYLCASKENMNTEAFFGQGTRLTVV.